Listed below are T cell receptor beta chains from one sample, sequenced in a study of human T cells and chemical hapten exposure. TCRdb recomputed calls from the RACE reads with MiXCR, one row per CDR3 protein. The sample lists over 65,000 distinct CDR3 sequences; under 14% were seen once. Sample: whole blood, taken in connection with sensitization to the hapten diphenylcyclopropenone (DPC). These receptors originate from a man aged 18-30 years with alopecia areata. Some clones in this sample may be carry-over from other donors' samples. The conserved cysteine and the conserved F or W are not part of the CDR3 here. Some rows have no size entry. The others give once, few or many, or a class for an expanded clone.

j_gene	v_gene	abundance	CDR3aa
TRBJ2-1	TRBV5-1	.	ASSLVPRSDNEQF
TRBJ2-2	TRBV7-8	.	ASSIPLATPGSCF
TRBJ2-3	TRBV12-3/TRBV12-4	many	ASSLARRGLGTQY
TRBJ2-7	TRBV7-6	.	ASSDRGPHEQY
TRBJ2-3	TRBV6-5	many	ASSYPSGQGRDTQY
TRBJ1-2	TRBV18	few	ASSPERGFAKSYGGYT
TRBJ2-2	TRBV7-7	.	ASSTLARNTGELF
TRBJ2-1	TRBV19	.	ASSRRGLNNEQF
TRBJ2-1	TRBV12-3/TRBV12-4	.	ASSLRGEQF
TRBJ1-6	TRBV18	few	ASSPERANSPLH
TRBJ2-3	TRBV5-1	.	ASSPPGRRGQDTQY
TRBJ2-5	TRBV11-2	few	ASGKTGEGETQY
TRBJ2-2	TRBV9	few	ASSAGQVVTGELF
TRBJ1-1	TRBV29-1	.	SVEDIKELWRWNTEAF
TRBJ2-2	TRBV7-6	few	ASSLRAGPAGELF
TRBJ1-2	TRBV5-1	.	ASSLVQGYGYT
TRBJ1-5	TRBV19	many	ASTGVAISNQPQH
TRBJ1-1	TRBV29-1	.	SGRGGQPNTEAF
TRBJ2-5	TRBV5-5	.	ASSQTPASGQETQY
TRBJ2-1	TRBV3-1	many	ASSQETREGVFYNEQF
TRBJ1-4	TRBV10-3	.	AITETVGEKLF
TRBJ2-2	TRBV11-2	.	ASSPGFGELF
TRBJ2-7	TRBV7-9	many	ASSIGQGLVGEQY
TRBJ2-7	TRBV11-2	few	ASSLSMDRVGAYEQY
TRBJ2-7	TRBV7-2	few	ASSLRQGLYEQY
TRBJ2-4	TRBV28	many	ASSLRSGGEADIQY
TRBJ1-2	TRBV5-1	many	ASSTGGAKGYT
TRBJ2-1	TRBV6-5	few	ASSYSIYQGSQLHNEQF
TRBJ2-3	TRBV9	many	ASSVGTSGFTDTQY
TRBJ1-2	TRBV7-2	many	ASRQAPPYGYT
TRBJ1-5	TRBV7-2	few	ASSSSRGVWNQPQH
TRBJ2-3	TRBV7-9	.	ASSPPGVGPIDTQY
TRBJ2-6	TRBV6-2/TRBV6-3	large	ASGIPPGVYSGANVLT
TRBJ2-2	TRBV12-3/TRBV12-4	.	ASSVAGPTGELF
TRBJ2-3	TRBV7-9	many	ASSLEGLADTQY
TRBJ2-5	TRBV7-2	.	ASSEGQQETQY
TRBJ2-1	TRBV19	few	ASSIQGASNEQF
TRBJ2-3	TRBV7-6	many	ASSSGTGVDTQY
TRBJ2-2	TRBV10-3	.	AIGLAVNTGELF
TRBJ1-1	TRBV7-9	few	ASSFPYGMNTEAF
TRBJ1-1	TRBV23-1	few	ASSQWRVQAADTEAF
TRBJ2-7	TRBV27	many	ASRFGPGYEQY
TRBJ1-5	TRBV20-1	few	SASELWGNQPQH
TRBJ2-6	TRBV12-3/TRBV12-4	.	ASRLPISGANVLT
TRBJ2-3	TRBV6-5	many	ASSPLGGTDTQY
TRBJ2-7	TRBV7-3	.	ASSLYGGEQY
TRBJ2-5	TRBV4-3	.	ASSQSVVSQY
TRBJ1-2	TRBV7-2	few	ASSFGESDYGYT
TRBJ1-3	TRBV7-2	few	ASSPARGIGNTIY
TRBJ2-7	TRBV6-1	.	ASSASGTSYEQY
TRBJ1-1	TRBV3-1	.	ASSQDWATEAF
TRBJ2-3	TRBV6-6	.	ASSYNDGGYTDTQY
TRBJ2-6	TRBV7-3	few	ASSPGQARVGNVLT
TRBJ1-2	TRBV6-2/TRBV6-3	few	ASSYDGGYGYT
TRBJ2-3	TRBV29-1	.	SGLSTDTQY